The clone carrying this TCR beta chain was observed a few times. The antigen is not known. MiXCR, run by TCRdb on the RT-PCR reads, gives a single entry per CDR3 protein. The sample carries more than 550,000 distinct CDR3 sequences, roughly 12% recorded once. The sample is drawn from a study of response to subunit inactivated influenza vaccine. Regarding the study as a whole: The authors offered the suggestion that each seasonal influenza vaccination recruits few new T cells.

Losses at the gene ends were 3 bases for V and 3 bases for J; bases not matched to a gene: 11. The CDR3 is 17 residues long. CDR1 and CDR2 (germline): SGHDT, YYEEEE. The chain links TRBV5-6 to TRBJ2-3; 9 bases are shared with TRBD2. This specimen was PBMCs from blood, taken on the day of vaccination. This TCR was recovered from a man over 45 who received an inactivated influenza vaccine. The CDR3 loop reads CASSSRLLAGPTDTQYF. The CDR3 region has the DNA TGTGCCAGCAGCTCCCGGTTACTAGCGGGCCCTACAGATACGCAGTATTTT.